This paragraph reports one TCR beta chain. These data come from a study of neurological immune-mediated disorders. Template-switch 5'RACE cDNA synthesis added a 10-nucleotide unique molecular identifier. TCRdb called the 5' RACE reads again in MiXCR, with one record for every CDR3 protein. In the table there are 39,000 or so distinct CDR3 sequences, 2.5% of which are singletons. Sequencing used PBMCs. This receptor was obtained from a man aged 25-40 years with multiple sclerosis.

The CDR3 reads CASSLEEGLIGEQYF. CDR3 nucleotides: TGTGCCAGCAGCTTAGAGGAGGGACTAATCGGCGAGCAGTACTTC. This chain uses TRBV7-2 with TRBJ2-7; 7 bases match TRBD2. The CDR3 is 15 amino acids. In germline, CDR1 is SGHTA, CDR2 FQGNSA. V shed 1 base, J shed 6 bases, and the junction held 9 bases outside the gene matches. Filled out from reference TRBV7-2 and TRBJ2-7, the complete variable domain reads GAGVSQSPSNKVTEKGKDVELRCDPISGHTALYWYRQSLGQGLEFLIYFQGNSAPDKSGLPSDRFSAERTGGSVSTLTIQRTQQEDSAVYLCASSLEEGLIGEQYFGPGTRLTVT.